This T cell receptor (beta chain) was identified during a study of T cell repertoires in cytomegalovirus infection (dated by TCRdb to about 2019). Context from the whole study: Alongside well-studied HLA-B-restricted epitopes, the peptide stimulations were aimed at recently identified HLA-C-restricted CMV epitopes, whose presentation resists viral immunomodulation. Because public TCR beta signatures pointed to carriage of CMV infection together with the matching HLA type, the HLA type of each donor mattered for the analysis.

The sample's treatment or condition label, decoded: in vitro stimulation with specific CMV peptide epitopes to enrich CMV-specific T cells. V and J lose 4 bases and 7 bases, and a span of 17 bases separates them. The germline V gene encodes CDR1 SGDLS and CDR2 YYNGEE. The CDR3 starts with the cysteine, ends with the phenylalanine, and has 15 residues. The retained sequence is limited to the CDR3, 45 bases, with the frame set at the first base. The sample was run on an Illumina HiSeq 1500. TCRdb trimmed public reads at Q25 via fastp, called clones via MiXCR and kept in-frame beta chains. Every distinct CDR3 protein forms one entry, paired with its most common genes and DNA. Within this sample are about 150,000 distinct CDR3 sequences, with over 25% of them counted one time only. The ten largest account for about 50% of the sample. Here is what the overall study found, with its caveats: Carriers of CMV infection plus the relevant HLA type were discriminated by the cumulative frequency of public TCR beta family members in the study cohort and in an independent roughly 350-donor cohort. The ex vivo response was dominated by HLA-C-restricted CMV-specific TCR beta clonotypes, which also provided the single most frequent clonotype in two of eight donors.

The sample holds a few counts of this clonotype. Its binding antigen is unknown. Base qualities were left out, and no much larger clone turns up one base away. In this chain, TRBV9 is recombined with TRBJ1-4; the D gene identity is not certain. This clonotype originated in a human donor in good health (CMV status not recorded). Some clones in this sample may be carry-over from other donors' samples. The sample here was CD8+ T cells from cultured PBMCs, taken from culture after CMV antigen stimulation. The sequenced DNA: TGTGCCAGCAGCCCATTCGGAGGGAACGGTGAAAAACTGTTTTTT. It specifies CASSPFGGNGEKLFF.